This TCR beta chain was identified in a study of blood T cell repertoires in COVID-19. Study-wide context: Acute and convalescent COVID-19 specimens originated in the United States, Italy and Spain. PBMCs, B-cell-depleted T cells, or T cells were the source of the cDNA or gDNA that made up the material.

Libraries were prepared by immunoSEQ multiplex PCR; TCRdb keeps only in-frame clonotypes and omits some of them. This sample carries under 300,000 clones, 86% of them seen once, and the ten largest clones take roughly 4%. Trimming took 5 bases from V and 0 from J; bases not matched to a gene: 7. CDR3 length: 16 residues. CDR1 is SGHNT and CDR2 is YENEEA in the germline V gene. Sequenced: peripheral blood. This TCR derives from a man aged 18 to 35 with active or convalescent COVID-19. V gene TRBV11-3 combines with J gene TRBJ2-1; 7 bases are a match to TRBD2. The DNA of the CDR3 is TGTGCCAGCAGCCCCATCGGCGGGAGCTCCTACAATGAGCAGTTCTTC. Protein sequence: CASSPIGGSSYNEQFF.